In its sample, the clone carrying this T cell receptor beta chain was seen many times. To make TCR beta libraries, researchers used iRepertoire HTBI primers and Arm-PCR of CDR3 regions. MiXCR, applied by TCRdb to the multiplex PCR reads, yields one record per CDR3 protein. The table lists 400,000 to 450,000 distinct CDR3 sequences, more than 12% of them singletons. The source of the sample is a study of regulatory T cells in long-lasting Graves disease. The CDR3 length is 13 residues. Trimming pared 1 base from V and 3 bases from J, leaving 8 bases between. From germline, CDR1 is SGHRS and CDR2 YFSETQ. The time point denotes: newly diagnosed GD, antithyroid drugs for less than 3 months. Making the TCR library involved RNA that had been extracted from PBMCs. The same sample was also studied in work on T cells in Graves' hyperthyroidism and ophthalmopathy.

The receptor was isolated from a woman younger than 45 with Graves disease. The gene calls are TRBV5-1 and TRBJ2-7; no reliable D call. The source material was peripheral blood mononuclear cells (PBMCs), sampled at new diagnosis, from a patient treated with antithyroid drugs. CDR3 loop: CASSLKIDYEQYF. CDR3 DNA sequence: TGCGCCAGCAGCTTGAAGATTGACTACGAGCAGTACTTC.